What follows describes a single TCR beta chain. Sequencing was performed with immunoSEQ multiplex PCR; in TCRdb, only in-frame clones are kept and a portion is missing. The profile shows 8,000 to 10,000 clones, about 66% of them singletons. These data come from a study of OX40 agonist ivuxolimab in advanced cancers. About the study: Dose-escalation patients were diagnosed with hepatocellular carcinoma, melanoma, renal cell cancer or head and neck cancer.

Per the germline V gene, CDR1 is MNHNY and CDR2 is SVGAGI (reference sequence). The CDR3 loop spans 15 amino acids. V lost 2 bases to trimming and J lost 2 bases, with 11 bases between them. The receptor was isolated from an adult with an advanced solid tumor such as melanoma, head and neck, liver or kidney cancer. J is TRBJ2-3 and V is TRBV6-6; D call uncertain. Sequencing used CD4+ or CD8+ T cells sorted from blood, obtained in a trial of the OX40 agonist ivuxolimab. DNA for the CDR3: TGTGCCAGCAGTTACGTTGGCGCGGACACAGATACGCAGTATTTT. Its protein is CASSYVGADTDTQYF.